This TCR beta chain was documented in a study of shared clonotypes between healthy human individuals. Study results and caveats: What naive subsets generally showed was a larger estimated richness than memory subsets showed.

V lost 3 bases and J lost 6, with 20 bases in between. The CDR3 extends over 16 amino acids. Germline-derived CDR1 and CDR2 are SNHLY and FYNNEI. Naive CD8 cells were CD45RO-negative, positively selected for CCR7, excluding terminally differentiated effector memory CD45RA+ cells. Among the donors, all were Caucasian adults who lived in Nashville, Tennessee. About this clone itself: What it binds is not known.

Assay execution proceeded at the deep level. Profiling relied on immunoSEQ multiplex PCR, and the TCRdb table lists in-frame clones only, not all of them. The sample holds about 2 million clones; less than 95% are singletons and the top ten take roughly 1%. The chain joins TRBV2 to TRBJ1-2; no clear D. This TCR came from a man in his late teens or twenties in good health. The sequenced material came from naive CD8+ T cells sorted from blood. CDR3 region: CASSDSTAPSPHGYTF. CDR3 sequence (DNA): TGTGCCAGCAGTGATTCGACTGCACCTAGCCCCCATGGCTACACCTTC. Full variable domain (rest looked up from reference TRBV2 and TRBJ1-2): EPEVTQTPSHQVTQMGQEVILRCVPISNHLYFYWYRQILGQKVEFLVSFYNNEISEKSEIFDDQFSVERPDGSNFTLKIRSTKLEDSAMYFCASSDSTAPSPHGYTFGSGTRLTVV.